This TCR beta chain was sequenced in a study of T cell repertoires in cytomegalovirus infection. A note on this clonotype: Its antigen remains unknown. One end of the junction fails to match germline, which may point to a read error.

General study results and limits: CMV-specific HLA-C-restricted TCR beta clonotypes dominated the ex vivo response.

TCRdb redid the calling of the reads with MiXCR, one entry per CDR3 protein. The sample yields some 320,000 distinct CDR3 sequences, over 7.5% seen once. The germline CDR1 and CDR2 sequences are MNHNS and SASEGT. This CDR3 has 14 amino acids. The chain links TRBV6-1 to TRBJ2-7; D may correspond to TRBD1 or TRBD2 (5 bases each). This sequence was found in a human donor in good health (CMV status not recorded). Some clones in this sample may be carry-over from other donors' samples. Sample: PBMCs. Written as DNA, the CDR3 is TGTGCCAGCAGTCGGGAACAGGTCTCCTCCGAGCAGTACTTC. It yields the protein CASSREQVSSEQYF.